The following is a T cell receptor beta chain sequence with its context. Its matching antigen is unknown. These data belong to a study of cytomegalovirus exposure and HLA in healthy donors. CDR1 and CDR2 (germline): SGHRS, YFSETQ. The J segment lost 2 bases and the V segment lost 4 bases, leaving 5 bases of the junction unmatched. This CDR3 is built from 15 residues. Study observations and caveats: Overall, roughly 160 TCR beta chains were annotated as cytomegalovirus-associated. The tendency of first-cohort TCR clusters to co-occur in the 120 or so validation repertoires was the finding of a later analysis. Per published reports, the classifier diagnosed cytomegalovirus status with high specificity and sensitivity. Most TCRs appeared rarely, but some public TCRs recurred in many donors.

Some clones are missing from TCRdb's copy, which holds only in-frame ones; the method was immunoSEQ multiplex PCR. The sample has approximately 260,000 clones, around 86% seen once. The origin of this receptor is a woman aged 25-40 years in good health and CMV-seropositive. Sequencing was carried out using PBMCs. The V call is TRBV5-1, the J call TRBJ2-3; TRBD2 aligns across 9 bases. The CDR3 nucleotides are TGCGCCAGCAGCCCAAGCGGGAGGATCACAGATACGCAGTATTTT. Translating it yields CASSPSGRITDTQYF.